Shown below are 9 T cell receptor beta chains from a single sample sequenced in a study of cytomegalovirus exposure and HLA in healthy donors. The assay was immunoSEQ multiplex PCR, and TCRdb's table has in-frame clones only and misses some. The table shows 100,000 to 150,000 clones, with roughly nine tenths occurring only once. Sample: PBMCs. These TCRs come from a woman aged 18-35 years in good health and CMV-seronegative.

CDR3 DNA sequence: TGTGCCAGCAACACAGCGGGAGACACCTACAATGAGCAGTTCTTC. This encodes CASNTAGDTYNEQFF. The V and J genes are TRBV27 and TRBJ2-1; 8 nucleotides match TRBD2. Germline V CDR1 and CDR2: MNHEY, SMNVEV (reference sequence). After removal of 7 bases from V and 2 bases from J, the junction contained 7 bases not matched to a gene. There are 15 residues in the CDR3.

This chain links TRBV29-1 with TRBJ2-3; TRBD1 matches at 7 bases. From germline, CDR1 is SQVTM and CDR2 ANQGSEA. This CDR3 is built from 14 residues. With V trimmed by 6 bases and J by 0 bases, 6 bases remained unmatched. The chain's CDR3 is CSVKGAASTDTQYF. Written as DNA, the CDR3 is TGCAGCGTAAAGGGGGCGGCTAGCACAGATACGCAGTATTTT.

This chain links TRBV5-6 with TRBJ2-7; 8 bases are a match to TRBD1. V lost 5 bases, J lost 2 bases, and 3 bases stayed unmatched. The V gene's germline CDR1 is SGHDT and CDR2 YYEEEE. There are 13 residues in the CDR3. CDR3 region: CASRYRGAYEQYF. CDR3 nucleotide sequence: TGTGCCAGCAGGTACAGGGGGGCCTACGAGCAGTACTTC.

V and J are TRBV6-6 and TRBJ2-5; D is perhaps TRBD2 (6 bases). The germline V gene has CDR1 MNHNY and CDR2 SVGAGI (reference sequence). The CDR3 spans 13 residues. V lost 7 bases to trimming and J lost 2 bases, with 11 bases between them. This chain's CDR3 is CASMEEGQETQYF. The CDR3 coding sequence is TGTGCCAGCATGGAGGAGGGGCAAGAGACCCAGTACTTC.

The chain has TRBV6-5 and TRBJ1-1; D is unresolved. The V end was cut by 0 bases, the J end by 1 base, with 6 bases between. The CDR3 covers 14 residues. Germline CDR1 reads MNHEY; CDR2 reads SVGAGI. CDR3 sequence (DNA): TGTGCCAGCAGTTACTCGCTCGGGAACACTGAAGCTTTCTTT. Residues: CASSYSLGNTEAFF.

This sequence joins TRBV6-6 and TRBJ2-7; 7 nucleotides agree with TRBD1. CDR1 and CDR2 from the germline V gene are MNHNY and SVGAGI (reference sequence). Germline trimming cut 5 bases from V and 1 base from J; bases unmatched to any gene: 8. The CDR3 runs 15 residues. CDR3 in amino acids: CASSPQGLSSYEQYF. CDR3 coding DNA: TGTGCCAGCAGTCCACAGGGGTTGAGTTCCTACGAGCAGTACTTC.

The chain has TRBV5-3 and TRBJ2-7; 7 nucleotides agree with TRBD2. TRBV5-3 is an open reading frame, and its role is uncertain. This CDR3 region has 15 residues. The J segment lost 2 bases and the V segment lost 1 base, leaving 6 bases of the junction unmatched. The CDR3: CARSLTQRDAYEQYF. In DNA, the CDR3 is TGTGCCAGAAGCTTGACTCAGCGGGACGCCTACGAGCAGTACTTC.

This chain links TRBV7-9 with TRBJ2-5; D possibly corresponds to TRBD1 (6 bases). The germline CDR1 and CDR2 sequences are SEHNR and FQNEAQ (reference sequence). The V gene lost 3 bases and the J gene lost 1 base, with 9 bases spanning the gap. The CDR3 loop spans 14 amino acids. The CDR3 DNA reads as TGTGCCAGCAGCTTCACAGGGACCCAAGAGACCCAGTACTTC. Amino acid sequence: CASSFTGTQETQYF.

This chain joins TRBV7-9 and TRBJ2-7; no clear D gene. The CDR3 totals 14 residues. Germline values: CDR1 SEHNR, CDR2 FQNEAQ (reference sequence). Trimming removed 1 base at V and 4 bases at J, with 11 bases between. The CDR3: CASSLDRSTYEQYF. CDR3 nucleotides: TGTGCCAGCAGCTTAGATCGCTCTACTTACGAGCAGTACTTC.